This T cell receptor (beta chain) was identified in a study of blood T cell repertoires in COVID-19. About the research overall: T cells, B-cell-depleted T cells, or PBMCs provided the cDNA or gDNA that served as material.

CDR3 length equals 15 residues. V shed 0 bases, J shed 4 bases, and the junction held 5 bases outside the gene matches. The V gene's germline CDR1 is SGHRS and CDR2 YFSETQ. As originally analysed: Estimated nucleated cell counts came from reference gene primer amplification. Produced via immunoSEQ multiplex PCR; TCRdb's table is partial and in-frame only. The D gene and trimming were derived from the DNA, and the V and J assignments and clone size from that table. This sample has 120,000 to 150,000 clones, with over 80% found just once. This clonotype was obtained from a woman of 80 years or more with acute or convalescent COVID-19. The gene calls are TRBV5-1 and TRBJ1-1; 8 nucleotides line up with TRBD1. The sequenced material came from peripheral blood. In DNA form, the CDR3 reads TGCGCCAGCAGCTTGGCTAGGACAGGGACCACTGAAGCTTTCTTT. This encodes CASSLARTGTTEAFF.